This T cell receptor beta chain was documented in a study of T cell repertoires in cytomegalovirus infection. Across the study: Evidence of both CMV infection and a matching HLA type came from public TCR beta signatures.

Regarding the study as a whole: HLA-C-restricted, CMV-specific TCR beta clonotypes were dominant ex vivo.

V was clipped by 0 bases and J by 2 bases, with 14 bases between them. Germline CDR1 is LGHNA and CDR2 is YSLEER. CDR3 size: 18 residues. TCRdb analysed the reads with MiXCR anew, one entry per CDR3 protein. The table lists 86,000 or so distinct CDR3 sequences, 20% to 30% of them singletons. Worth noting for this clonotype: Antigen unknown.

This sequence joins TRBV4-3 and TRBJ2-6, with a possible D match to TRBD1 (6 bases). The receptor was isolated from a human donor in good health (CMV status not recorded). Some clones in this sample may be carry-over from other donors' samples. The sample in question was CD8+ T cells from cultured PBMCs, obtained from culture after CMV antigen stimulation. Here the CDR3 reads CASSQDVFGTTGANVLTF. CDR3 in DNA: TGCGCCAGCAGCCAAGATGTTTTTGGGACAACTGGGGCCAACGTCCTGACTTTC.